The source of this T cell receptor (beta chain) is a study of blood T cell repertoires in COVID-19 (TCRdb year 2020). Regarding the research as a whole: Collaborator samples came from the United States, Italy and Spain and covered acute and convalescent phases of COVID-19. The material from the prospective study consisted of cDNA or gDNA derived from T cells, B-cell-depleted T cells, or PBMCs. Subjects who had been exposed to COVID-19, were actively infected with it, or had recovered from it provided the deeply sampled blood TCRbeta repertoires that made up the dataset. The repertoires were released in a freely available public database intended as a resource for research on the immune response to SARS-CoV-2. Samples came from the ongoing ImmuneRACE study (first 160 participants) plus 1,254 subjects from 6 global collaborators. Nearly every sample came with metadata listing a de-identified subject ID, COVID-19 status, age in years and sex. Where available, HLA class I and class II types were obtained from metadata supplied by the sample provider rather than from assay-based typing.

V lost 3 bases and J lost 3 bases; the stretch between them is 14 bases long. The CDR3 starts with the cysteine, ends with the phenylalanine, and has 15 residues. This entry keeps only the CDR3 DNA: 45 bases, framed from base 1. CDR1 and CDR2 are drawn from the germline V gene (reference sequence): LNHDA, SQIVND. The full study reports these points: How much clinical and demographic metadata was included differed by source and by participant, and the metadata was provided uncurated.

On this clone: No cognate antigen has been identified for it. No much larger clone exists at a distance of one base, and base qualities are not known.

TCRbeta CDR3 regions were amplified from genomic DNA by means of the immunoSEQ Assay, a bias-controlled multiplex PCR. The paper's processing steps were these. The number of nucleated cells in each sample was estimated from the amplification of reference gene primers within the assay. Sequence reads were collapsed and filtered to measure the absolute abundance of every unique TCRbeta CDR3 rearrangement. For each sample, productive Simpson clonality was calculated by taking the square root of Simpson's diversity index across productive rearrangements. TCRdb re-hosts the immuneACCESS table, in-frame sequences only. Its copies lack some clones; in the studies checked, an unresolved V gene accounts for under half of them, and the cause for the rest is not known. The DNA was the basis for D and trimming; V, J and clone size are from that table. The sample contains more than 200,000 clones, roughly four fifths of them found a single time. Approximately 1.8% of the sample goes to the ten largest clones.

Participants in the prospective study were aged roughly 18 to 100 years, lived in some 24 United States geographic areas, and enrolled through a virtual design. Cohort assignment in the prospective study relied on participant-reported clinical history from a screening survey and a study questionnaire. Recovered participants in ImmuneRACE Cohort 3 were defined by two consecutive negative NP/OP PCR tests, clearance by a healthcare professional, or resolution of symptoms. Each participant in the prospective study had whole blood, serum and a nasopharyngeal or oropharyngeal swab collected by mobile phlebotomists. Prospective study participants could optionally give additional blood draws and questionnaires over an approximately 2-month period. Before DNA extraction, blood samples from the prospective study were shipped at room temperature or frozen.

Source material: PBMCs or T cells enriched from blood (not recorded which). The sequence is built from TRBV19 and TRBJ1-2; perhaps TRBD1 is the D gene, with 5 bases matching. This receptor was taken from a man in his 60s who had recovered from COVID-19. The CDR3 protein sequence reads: CASSMDRDSDYGYTF. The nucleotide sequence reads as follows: TGTGCCAGTAGTATGGACCGCGACAGTGACTATGGCTACACCTTC.